Each of the 5 T cell receptor beta chains below was sequenced from the same sample in a study of vaccination effects on CD4 cells after COVID-19. ViraFEST expansion of antigen-specific CD4+ T cells with viral peptide pools preceded sequencing. Scientists isolated CD4+ T cells after an approximately 10-day culture period ended. In the vaccine recipients, nucleocapsid antibodies were negative and there was no prior SARS-CoV-2 infection. Assay used: immunoSEQ multiplex PCR; TCRdb lists only in-frame clones, some missing. Among 20,000 to 25,000 clones, about 65% were seen once, and the ten largest hold 9.1%. No antigens are known for them. The specimen was CD4+ T cells from PBMCs cultured with HCoV-NL63 spike peptides, collected before COVID-19 vaccination. All receptors derive from a human donor who received a COVID-19 vaccine.

This chain links TRBV5-5 with TRBJ1-3; D possibly corresponds to TRBD1 (6 bases). The V gene's germline CDR1 is SGHKS and CDR2 YYEKEE (reference sequence). V lost 3 bases and J 1 base, leaving 8 bases between the germline ends. The length of the CDR3 is 14 residues. CDR3 sequence (DNA): TGTGCCAGCAGCTGGCAGGGGTCTGGAAACACCATATATTTT. Its translation is CASSWQGSGNTIYF.

The chain is built from TRBV5-4 and TRBJ1-6, with TRBD1 matching 7 bases. The CDR3 loop spans 15 amino acids. Germline V gene lookup returns CDR1 SGHNT and CDR2 YYREEE (reference sequence). V was clipped by 1 base and J by 9 bases; unmatched bases: 7. The CDR3 DNA is TGTGCCAGCAGCTTGTCCCCAGGGGGTAGTTCACCCCTCCACTTT. This gives the protein CASSLSPGGSSPLHF.

CDR3 bases: TGCGCCAGCAGCACACGACAGGGAGTAGGAGAGACCCAGTACTTC. Protein: CASSTRQGVGETQYF. This sequence joins TRBV4-1 and TRBJ2-5; 7 nucleotides line up with TRBD1. The V gene's germline CDR1 is MGHRA and CDR2 YSYEKL. Trimming took 5 bases from V and 4 from J; bases not matched to a gene: 10. The CDR3 consists of 15 residues.

The V and J genes are TRBV29-1 and TRBJ2-7, with 8 bases fitting TRBD1. This CDR3 is built from 13 residues. Germline V gene sequence: CDR1 SQVTM, CDR2 ANQGSEA. The V gene end was trimmed by 4 bases and the J gene end by 2 bases; junction bases not matched to a gene: 4. CDR3 sequence: CSVADRGTYEQYF. As DNA, the CDR3 is TGCAGCGTTGCTGACAGGGGTACCTACGAGCAGTACTTC.

The CDR3 sequence is CSVETDNYEQYF. The CDR3 DNA reads TGCAGCGTCGAGACTGACAACTACGAGCAGTACTTC. This rearrangement joins TRBV29-1 to TRBJ2-7; D gene unclear. The germline V gene encodes CDR1 SQVTM and CDR2 ANQGSEA. This CDR3 spans 12 amino acids. Trimming shortened V by 6 bases and J by 3 bases, and 12 bases separated the two germline ends.